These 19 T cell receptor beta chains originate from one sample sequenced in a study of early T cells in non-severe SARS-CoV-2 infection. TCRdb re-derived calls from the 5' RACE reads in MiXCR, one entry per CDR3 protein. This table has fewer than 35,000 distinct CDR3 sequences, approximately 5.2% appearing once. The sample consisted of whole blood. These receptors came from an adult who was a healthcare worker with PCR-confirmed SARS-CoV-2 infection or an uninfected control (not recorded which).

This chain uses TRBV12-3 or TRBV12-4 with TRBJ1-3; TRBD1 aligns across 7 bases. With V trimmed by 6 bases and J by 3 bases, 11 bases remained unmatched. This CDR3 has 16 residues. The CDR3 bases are TGTGCCAGCAGAATCGAGGGGGCGCCGGATGGAAACACCATATATTTT. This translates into CASRIEGAPDGNTIYF.

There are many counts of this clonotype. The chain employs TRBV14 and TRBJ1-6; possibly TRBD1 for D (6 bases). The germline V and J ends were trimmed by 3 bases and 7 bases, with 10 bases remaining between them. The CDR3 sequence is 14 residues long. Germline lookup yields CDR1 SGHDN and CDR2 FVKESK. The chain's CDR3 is CASSQGAENSPLHF. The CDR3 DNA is TGTGCCAGCAGCCAGGGGGCAGAGAATTCACCCCTCCACTTT.

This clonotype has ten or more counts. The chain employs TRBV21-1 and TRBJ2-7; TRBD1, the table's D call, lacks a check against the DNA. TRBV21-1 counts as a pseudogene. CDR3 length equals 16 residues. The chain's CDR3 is CASTIPGRDEGYEQYV. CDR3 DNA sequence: TGTGCCAGCACGATTCCGGGAAGGGACGAGGGCTACGAGCAGTACGTC.

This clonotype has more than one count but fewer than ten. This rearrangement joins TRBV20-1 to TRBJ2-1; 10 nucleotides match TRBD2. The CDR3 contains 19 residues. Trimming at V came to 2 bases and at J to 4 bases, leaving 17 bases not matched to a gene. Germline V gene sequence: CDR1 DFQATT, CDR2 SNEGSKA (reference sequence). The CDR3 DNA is TGCAGTGCTAGACCGAGGACTAGCGGCGGCGGTTTTGGGTACAATGAGCAGTTCTTC. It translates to CSARPRTSGGGFGYNEQFF.

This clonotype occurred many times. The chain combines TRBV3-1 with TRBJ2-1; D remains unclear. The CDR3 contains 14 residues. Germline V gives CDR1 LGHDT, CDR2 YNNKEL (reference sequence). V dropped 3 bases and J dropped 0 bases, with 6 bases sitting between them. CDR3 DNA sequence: TGTGCCAGCAGCCACCCCGGCTCCTACAATGAGCAGTTCTTC. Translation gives CASSHPGSYNEQFF.

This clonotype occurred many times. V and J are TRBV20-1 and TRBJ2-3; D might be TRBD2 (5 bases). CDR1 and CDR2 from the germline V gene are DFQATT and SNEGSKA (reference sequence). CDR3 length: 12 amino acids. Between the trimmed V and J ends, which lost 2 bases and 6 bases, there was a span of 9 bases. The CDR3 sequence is CSARNTRDTQYF. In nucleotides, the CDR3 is TGCAGTGCTAGAAATACTAGGGATACGCAGTATTTT.

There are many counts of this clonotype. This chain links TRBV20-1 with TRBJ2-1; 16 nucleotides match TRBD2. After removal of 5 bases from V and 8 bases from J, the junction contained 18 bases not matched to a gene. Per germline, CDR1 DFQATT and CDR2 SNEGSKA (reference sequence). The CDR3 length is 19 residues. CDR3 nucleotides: TGCAGTGCTGTACTAGGGACTAGCGGGAGGGCCAGGGACCTGGATGAGCAGTTCTTC. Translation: CSAVLGTSGRARDLDEQFF.

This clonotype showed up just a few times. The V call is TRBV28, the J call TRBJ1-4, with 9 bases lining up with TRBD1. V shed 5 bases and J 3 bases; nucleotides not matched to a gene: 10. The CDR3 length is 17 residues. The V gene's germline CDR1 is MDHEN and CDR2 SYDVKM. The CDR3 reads CASSGPGQGLANEKLFF. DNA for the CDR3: TGTGCCAGCAGTGGTCCGGGACAGGGTTTAGCTAATGAAAAACTGTTTTTT.

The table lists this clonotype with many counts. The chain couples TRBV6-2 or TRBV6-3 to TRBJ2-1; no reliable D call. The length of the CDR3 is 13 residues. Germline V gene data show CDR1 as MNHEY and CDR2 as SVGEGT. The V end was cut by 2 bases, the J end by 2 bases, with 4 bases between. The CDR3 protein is CASSYRAYNEQFF. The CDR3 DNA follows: TGTGCCAGCAGTTACAGAGCCTACAATGAGCAGTTCTTC.

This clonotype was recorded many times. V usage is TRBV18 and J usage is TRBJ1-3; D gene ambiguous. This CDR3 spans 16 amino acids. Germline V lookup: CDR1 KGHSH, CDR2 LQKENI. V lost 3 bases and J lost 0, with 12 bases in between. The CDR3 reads CASSPSGLPSGNTIYF. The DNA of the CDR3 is TGTGCCAGCTCACCTTCAGGTTTACCCTCTGGAAACACCATATATTTT.

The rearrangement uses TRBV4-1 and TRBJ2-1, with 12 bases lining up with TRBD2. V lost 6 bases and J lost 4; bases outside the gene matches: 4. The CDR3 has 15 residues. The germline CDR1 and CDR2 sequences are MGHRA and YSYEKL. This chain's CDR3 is CASRRTSGEYNEQFF. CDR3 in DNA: TGCGCCAGCAGAAGGACTAGCGGGGAGTACAATGAGCAGTTCTTC.

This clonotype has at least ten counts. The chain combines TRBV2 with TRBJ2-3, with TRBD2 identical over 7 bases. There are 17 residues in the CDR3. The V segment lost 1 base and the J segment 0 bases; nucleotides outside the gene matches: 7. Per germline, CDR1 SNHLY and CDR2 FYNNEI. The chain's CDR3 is CASSEGSSGSSTDTQYF. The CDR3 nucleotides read TGTGCCAGCAGTGAAGGGAGTAGCGGGTCTAGCACAGATACGCAGTATTTT.

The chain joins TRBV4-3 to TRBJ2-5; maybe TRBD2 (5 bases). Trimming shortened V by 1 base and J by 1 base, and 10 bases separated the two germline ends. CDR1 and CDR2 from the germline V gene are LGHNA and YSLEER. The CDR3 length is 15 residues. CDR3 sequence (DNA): TGCGCCAGCAGCCAAGCGCACAGCGGCCAAGAGACCCAGTACTTC. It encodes CASSQAHSGQETQYF.

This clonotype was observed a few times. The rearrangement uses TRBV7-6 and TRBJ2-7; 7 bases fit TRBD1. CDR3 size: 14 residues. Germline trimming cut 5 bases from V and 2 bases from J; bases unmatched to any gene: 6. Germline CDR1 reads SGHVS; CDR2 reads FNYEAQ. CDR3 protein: CASSQGTDPYEQYF. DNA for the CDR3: TGTGCCAGCAGCCAAGGGACAGACCCCTACGAGCAGTACTTC.

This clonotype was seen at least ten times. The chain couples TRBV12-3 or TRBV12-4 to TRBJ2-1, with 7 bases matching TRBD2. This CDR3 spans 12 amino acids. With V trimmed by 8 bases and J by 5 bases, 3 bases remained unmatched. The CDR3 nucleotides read TGTGCCAGCCTTAGCGGGCACAATGAGCAGTTCTTC. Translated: CASLSGHNEQFF.

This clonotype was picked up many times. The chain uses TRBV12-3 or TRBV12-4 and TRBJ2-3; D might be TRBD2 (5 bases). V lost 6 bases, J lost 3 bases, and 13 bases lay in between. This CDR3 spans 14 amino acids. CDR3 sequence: CASSSILDTDTQYF. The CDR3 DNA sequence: TGTGCCAGCAGCTCCATACTAGATACAGATACGCAGTATTTT.

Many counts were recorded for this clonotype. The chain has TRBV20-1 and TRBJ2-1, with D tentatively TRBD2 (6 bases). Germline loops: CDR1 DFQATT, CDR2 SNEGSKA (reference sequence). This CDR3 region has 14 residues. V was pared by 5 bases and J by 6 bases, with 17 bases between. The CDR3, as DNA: TGCAGTGCTCACCGGGACTCGGCGCGCAATGAGCAGTTCTTC. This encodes CSAHRDSARNEQFF.

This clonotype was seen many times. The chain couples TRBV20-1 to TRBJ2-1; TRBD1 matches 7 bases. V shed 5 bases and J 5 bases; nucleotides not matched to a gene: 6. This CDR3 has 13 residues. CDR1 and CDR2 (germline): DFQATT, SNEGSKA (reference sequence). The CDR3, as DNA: TGCAGTGCTTATCGGACAGGAAACAATGAGCAGTTCTTC. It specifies CSAYRTGNNEQFF.

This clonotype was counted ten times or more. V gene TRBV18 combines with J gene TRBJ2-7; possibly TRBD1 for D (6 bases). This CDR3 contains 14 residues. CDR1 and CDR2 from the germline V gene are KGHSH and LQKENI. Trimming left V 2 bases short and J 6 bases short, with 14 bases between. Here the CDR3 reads CASSPGRGSAEQYF. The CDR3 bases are TGTGCCAGCTCACCAGGAAGGGGGTCGGCCGAGCAGTACTTC.